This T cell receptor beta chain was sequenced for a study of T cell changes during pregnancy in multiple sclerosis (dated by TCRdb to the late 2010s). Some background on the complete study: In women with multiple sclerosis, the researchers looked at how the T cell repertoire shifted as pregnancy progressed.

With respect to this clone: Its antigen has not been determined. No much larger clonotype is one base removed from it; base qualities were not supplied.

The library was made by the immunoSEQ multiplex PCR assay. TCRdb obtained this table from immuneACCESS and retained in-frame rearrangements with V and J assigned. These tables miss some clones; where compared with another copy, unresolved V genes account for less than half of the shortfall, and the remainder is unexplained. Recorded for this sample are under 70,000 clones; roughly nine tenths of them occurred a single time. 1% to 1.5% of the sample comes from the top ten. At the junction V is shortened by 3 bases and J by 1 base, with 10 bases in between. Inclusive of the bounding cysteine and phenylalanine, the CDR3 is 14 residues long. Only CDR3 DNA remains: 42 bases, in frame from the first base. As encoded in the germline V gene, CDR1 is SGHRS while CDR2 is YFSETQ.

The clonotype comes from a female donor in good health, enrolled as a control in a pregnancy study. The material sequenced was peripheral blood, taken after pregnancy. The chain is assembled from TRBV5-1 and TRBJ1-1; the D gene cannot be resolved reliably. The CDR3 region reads CASSSTTGNTEAFF. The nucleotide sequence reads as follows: TGCGCCAGCAGCTCCACGACGGGGAACACTGAAGCTTTCTTT.